The clone carrying this T cell receptor beta chain was detected many times. Its antigen remains unidentified. This entry is derived from a study of T-cell memory formation after mild COVID-19. The study's findings and limits: The main location of contracting CD4+ clones was CM and EM, and that of contracting CD8+ clones was EMRA. Nothing showed for sure that second-wave clones peaking on day 37 were SARS-CoV-2 specific. Clones shrinking from day 15 to 85 showed even CD4/CD8 mixes; later expanders tilted CD4+.

5'RACE with constant-segment primers yielded barcoded, UMI-tagged TCR alpha and TCR beta cDNA libraries. TCRdb re-called the 5' RACE reads with MiXCR, one entry per CDR3 protein. The sample includes fewer than 250,000 distinct CDR3 sequences, under 12% of them seen just once. Sequenced input: PBMCs or a T cell subset sorted from them (not recorded which). This sequence originates from a man aged 18 to 30 who had mild COVID-19 (a few samples of this study predate the infection). Cell type and time point are not known.

The CDR3 loop is CASSLGRSSYNEQFF. CDR3 DNA: TGTGCCAGCAGTTTAGGAAGGAGCTCCTACAATGAGCAGTTCTTC. The chain couples TRBV12-3 or TRBV12-4 to TRBJ2-1; unclear D gene. V lost 1 base to trimming and J lost 0 bases, with 7 bases between them. The CDR3 totals 15 residues.